This T cell receptor (beta chain) stems from a study of OX40 agonist ivuxolimab in advanced cancers. Germline values: CDR1 SQVTM, CDR2 ANQGSEA. This CDR3 is built from 13 residues. Trimming stripped 7 bases from V and 2 bases from J, with 14 bases between. Repertoires were generated with immunoSEQ multiplex PCR, while TCRdb's copy carries only in-frame clones and drops some. Here the sample spans approximately 76,000 clones, more than 75% being singletons. The V gene is TRBV29-1, the J gene TRBJ1-2, with D unclear. This receptor was obtained from an adult with an advanced solid tumor such as melanoma, head and neck, liver or kidney cancer. Sequences were derived from CD4+ or CD8+ T cells sorted from blood, sampled in a trial of the OX40 agonist ivuxolimab. CDR3 amino acids: CSASYIPNYGYTF. DNA of the CDR3: TGCAGCGCCAGTTATATTCCCAACTATGGCTACACCTTC.